This T cell receptor (beta chain) was recorded in a study of regulatory T cells in long-lasting Graves disease. Stated time point: persistent/refractory GD, antithyroid drugs over 5 years with positive TRAb. Researchers made the TCR library from RNA that was extracted from PBMCs. Study-level findings and limits: Sharing of public clonotypes was greater in persistent patients (about 2,500) than in new patients (fewer than 1,000). TRBV28, TRBJ1-2 and TRBJ2-5 were segments that persistent disease favored. Small numbers of samples may have cut accuracy.

On this clonotype: Its matching antigen is unknown.

Both iRepertoire HTBI primers and Arm-PCR of CDR3 regions were used to build the TCR beta libraries. TCRdb reprocessed the multiplex PCR reads with MiXCR, giving one entry per CDR3 protein. Of 600,000 to 800,000 distinct CDR3 sequences in the sample, 30% were seen once. Germline CDR1 MNHEY, CDR2 SVGEGT. The CDR3 loop spans 16 amino acids. Trimming cost V 3 bases and J 2 bases, with 17 bases left between them. Sequences were derived from peripheral blood mononuclear cells (PBMCs), sampled when the disease was refractory, from a patient treated with antithyroid drugs. The receptor was isolated from a female donor with Graves disease. J is TRBJ2-7 and V is TRBV6-2 or TRBV6-3, with D tentatively TRBD1 (7 bases). The CDR3 bases are TGTGCCAGCAGTTATGAGGGAGGCAGGGGGACCTACGAGCAGTACTTC. Encoded protein: CASSYEGGRGTYEQYF.